Listed below are T cell receptor beta chains from one sample, sequenced in a study of long-term antiretroviral therapy in people with HIV. The table came from immunoSEQ multiplex PCR; TCRdb's copy has only in-frame clones and leaves some out. The sample has some 27,000 clones, roughly 88% seen once. The specimen comprised unsorted PBMCs, sampled 3 years after starting antiretroviral therapy. All receptors come from a man aged 35 to 55 with HIV. Each CDR3 is given with its conserved first and last residue. The D gene is left open where the match is weak. For some rows the clone size is stated as once, few or many, or as a class when expanded; others skip it.

D	V	size	J	DNA	CDR3
TRBD1	TRBV5-6	-	TRBJ1-6	TGTGCCAGCAGCTTGGTGCGGCAGGGGGATTACTCACCCCTCCACTTT	CASSLVRQGDYSPLHF
TRBD2	TRBV4-1	once	TRBJ2-1	TGCGCCAGCAGCTCAACACTAGCGGGAGGCTACAATGAGCAGTTCTTC	CASSSTLAGGYNEQFF
-	TRBV5-1	-	TRBJ2-7	TGCGCCAGCAGCAGGCTCGGGGGTTTGGGGGAGCAGTACTTC	CASSRLGGLGEQYF
-	TRBV11-2	-	TRBJ2-7	TGTGCCAGCAGCTCCATAGTCAGGGGAGGGTACGAGCAGTACTTC	CASSSIVRGGYEQYF
TRBD1	TRBV6-5	-	TRBJ1-2	TGTGCCAGCAGTTACCTGGAGGGACAGGGGGATGGCTACACCTTC	CASSYLEGQGDGYTF
-	TRBV5-1	-	TRBJ2-3	TGCGCCAGCAGCTTGGCAGGGCGGGGCACAGATACGCAGTATTTT	CASSLAGRGTDTQYF
TRBD1	TRBV5-4	-	TRBJ2-3	TGTGCCAGCAGCTTGAGGGGGCCAGATACGCAGTATTTT	CASSLRGPDTQYF
TRBD1	TRBV30	-	TRBJ2-7	TGTGCCTGGGGGACAGGGAATGATTACGAGCAGTACTTC	CAWGTGNDYEQYF
-	TRBV30	-	TRBJ2-5	TGTGCCTGGAATACCGGGACCCAAGAGACCCAGTACTTC	CAWNTGTQETQYF
-	TRBV7-8	-	TRBJ2-2	TGTGCCAGCAGCTTAGTCGGGACTTCGGCCGGGGAGCTGTTTTTT	CASSLVGTSAGELFF
-	TRBV14	-	TRBJ2-1	TGTGCCAGCAGCCAAGATTTCGGGAGCGTCTCCTACAATGAGCAGTTCTTC	CASSQDFGSVSYNEQFF
TRBD2	TRBV5-6	-	TRBJ2-3	TGTGCCAGCAGAAAAGCGGGAGGCCGAACAGATACGCAGTATTTT	CASRKAGGRTDTQYF
TRBD2	TRBV5-1	-	TRBJ2-7	TGCGCCAGCAGCTTCGGGGGGGGACCCGTCGAGCAGTACTTC	CASSFGGGPVEQYF
-	TRBV5-5	-	TRBJ1-1	TGTGCCAGCAGCTGGTCAGGAGTAAACACTGAAGCTTTCTTT	CASSWSGVNTEAFF
TRBD1	TRBV14	-	TRBJ1-2	TGTGCCAGCAGGTATACAGGGGAGCCGTATGGCTACACCTTC	CASRYTGEPYGYTF
TRBD2	TRBV7-9	-	TRBJ2-7	TGTGCCAGCAGCTATGGGACTAGCGGGTTGTACGAGCAGTACTTC	CASSYGTSGLYEQYF
-	TRBV9	-	TRBJ1-2	TGTGCCAGCAGCTCAACCGGGGGGATGGTAAACTATGGCTACACCTTC	CASSSTGGMVNYGYTF
-	TRBV5-1	few	TRBJ1-6	TGCGCCAGCAGCTACGACATCAGAGATTCACCCCTCCACTTT	CASSYDIRDSPLHF
-	TRBV6-5	-	TRBJ2-3	TGTGCCAGCTCCCTAAGTTCCCGCACAGATACGCAGTATTTT	CASSLSSRTDTQYF
TRBD1	TRBV11-3	-	TRBJ2-1	TGTGCCAGCAGCTCCCGACAGGGGGCCAGGAATGAGCAGTTCTTC	CASSSRQGARNEQFF
-	TRBV10-1	-	TRBJ2-7	TGCGCCAGCGGACAGGGAGGGCCCCCCTACGAGCAGTACTTC	CASGQGGPPYEQYF
-	TRBV4-2	-	TRBJ2-7	TGTGCCAGCAGCCAAGAACACAGAGCCTGGGATGAGCAGTACTTC	CASSQEHRAWDEQYF
-	TRBV19	-	TRBJ2-2	TGTGCCAGTAGTCCATTCACCGGGGGCTGGTACACCGGGGAGCTGTTTTTT	CASSPFTGGWYTGELFF
-	TRBV2	-	TRBJ1-2	TGTGCCAGCAGTGTATCCACAGGGAACTTGAGCGGCTACACCTTC	CASSVSTGNLSGYTF
TRBD1	TRBV7-9	-	TRBJ1-3	TGTGCCAGCAGCCGACCCCTACAGGGGATCTCTGGAAACACCATATATTTT	CASSRPLQGISGNTIYF
-	TRBV28	-	TRBJ1-5	TGTGCCAGCTCAAAGTGGGTCGGGGGAAGCAATCAGCCCCAGCATTTT	CASSKWVGGSNQPQHF
-	TRBV11-2	-	TRBJ2-7	TGTGCCAGCAGCTTTGACCTCCCCAATTTGGGCGCCTACGAGCAGTACTTC	CASSFDLPNLGAYEQYF
-	TRBV5-6	-	TRBJ2-1	TGTGCCAGCAGCTTGGGTGGGGGGCAATGGCATGAGCAGTTCTTC	CASSLGGGQWHEQFF
-	TRBV10-3	-	TRBJ2-7	TGTGCCATCAGTGAATCTAGTCGCCACGAGCAGTACTTC	CAISESSRHEQYF
-	TRBV25-1	-	TRBJ2-2	TGTGCCAGCAGTGGGGGAGCTTACACCGGGGAGCTGTTTTTT	CASSGGAYTGELFF
-	TRBV4-1	-	TRBJ2-3	TGCGCCAGCAGCCAAGAGATCAGCACAGATACGCAGTATTTT	CASSQEISTDTQYF
-	TRBV30	once	TRBJ2-7	TGTGCCTGGAGCGCACAGCATACTCTCCCCTACGAGCAGTACTTC	CAWSAQHTLPYEQYF
-	TRBV23-1	-	TRBJ1-2	TGCGCCAGCAGTCAACGGCTATCAGGAAGCTATGGCTACACCTTC	CASSQRLSGSYGYTF
TRBD1	TRBV13	few	TRBJ2-7	TGTGCCAGCAGCTTGACCGGGACAGCCTACGAGCAGTACTTC	CASSLTGTAYEQYF
TRBD1	TRBV10-3	-	TRBJ1-1	TGTGCCATCAGTGGACAGGGGGCCCCTATGAACACTGAAGCTTTCTTT	CAISGQGAPMNTEAFF
-	TRBV6-5	-	TRBJ2-2	TGTGCCAGCAGTTACTCGGGTTGGGGTTACACCGGGGAGCTGTTTTTT	CASSYSGWGYTGELFF
TRBD2	TRBV7-2	-	TRBJ2-1	TGTGCCAGCAGCTTGACTAGCGGGGGGGCCGGTGAGCAGTTCTTC	CASSLTSGGAGEQFF
-	TRBV2	-	TRBJ1-1	TGTGCCACCGAGAAACTGGGGGTCAACACTGAAGCTTTCTTT	CATEKLGVNTEAFF
-	TRBV6-1	-	TRBJ2-2	TGTGCCGGCTTAGGGAGCCTTACCGACACCGGGGAGCTGTTTTTT	CAGLGSLTDTGELFF
-	TRBV5-6	-	TRBJ1-5	TGTGCCAGCAGCTTGAGGCAGGGTTTTCAGCCCCAGCATTTT	CASSLRQGFQPQHF
TRBD2	TRBV9	-	TRBJ2-5	TGTGCCAGCAGCGTTGGGACTAGCAATCTGGGAGAGACCCAGTACTTC	CASSVGTSNLGETQYF